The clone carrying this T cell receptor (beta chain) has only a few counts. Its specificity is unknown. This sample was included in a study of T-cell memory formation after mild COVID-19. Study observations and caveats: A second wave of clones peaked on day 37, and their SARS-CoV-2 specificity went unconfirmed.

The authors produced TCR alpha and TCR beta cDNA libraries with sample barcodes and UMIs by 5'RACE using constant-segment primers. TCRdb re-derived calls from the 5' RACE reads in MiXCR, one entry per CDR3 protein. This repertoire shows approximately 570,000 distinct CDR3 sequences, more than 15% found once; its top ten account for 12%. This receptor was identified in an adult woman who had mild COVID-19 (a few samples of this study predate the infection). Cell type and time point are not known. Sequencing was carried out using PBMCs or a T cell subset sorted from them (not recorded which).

DNA for the CDR3: TGTGCCTGGGGGACAGGAGGCTCTGGGGCCAACGTCCTGACTTTC. Amino acids: CAWGTGGSGANVLTF. This chain connects TRBV30 to TRBJ2-6; 8 positions agree with TRBD1. Germline CDR1 and CDR2: GTSNPN and SVGIG (reference sequence). The J segment lost 0 bases and the V segment lost 5 bases, leaving 3 bases of the junction unmatched. This CDR3 is 15 amino acids long.